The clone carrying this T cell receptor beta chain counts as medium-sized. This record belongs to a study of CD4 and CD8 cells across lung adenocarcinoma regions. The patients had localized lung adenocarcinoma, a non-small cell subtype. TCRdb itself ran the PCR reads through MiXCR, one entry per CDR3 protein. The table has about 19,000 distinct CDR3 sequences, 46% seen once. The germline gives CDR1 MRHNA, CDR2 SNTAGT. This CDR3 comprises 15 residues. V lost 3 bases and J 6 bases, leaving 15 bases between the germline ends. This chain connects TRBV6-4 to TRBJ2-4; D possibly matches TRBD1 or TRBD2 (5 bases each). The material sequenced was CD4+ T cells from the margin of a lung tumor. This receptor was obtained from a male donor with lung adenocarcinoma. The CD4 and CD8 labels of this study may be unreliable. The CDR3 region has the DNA TGTGCCAGCAGTGAAGTAGAGGGGTCGGTAAACATTCAGTACTTC. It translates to CASSEVEGSVNIQYF.